Listed below are T cell receptor beta chains from one sample, sequenced in a study of cytomegalovirus exposure and HLA in healthy donors. Measured with immunoSEQ multiplex PCR; TCRdb has only the in-frame clones, and not every one. Altogether 250,000 to 300,000 clones are present, 80% to 90% being singletons, with the ten largest covering approximately 1%. Specimen: PBMCs. The receptors shown here come from a woman in her late teens or twenties in good health and CMV-seronegative. CDR3s include the opening cysteine and the closing phenylalanine or tryptophan. The D gene is left open where the match is weak. Only some rows state a clone size, as once, few, many or a class for expanded clones.

j_call	clone_size	v_call	d_call	cdr3_aa	cdr3_nt
TRBJ1-1	NA	TRBV12-5	TRBD1	CASGGQYMNTEAFF	TGTGCTAGTGGGGGACAGTACATGAACACTGAAGCTTTCTTT
TRBJ2-7	NA	TRBV6-5	NA	CASSYRAGYEQYF	TGTGCCAGCAGTTACCGGGCGGGATACGAGCAGTACTTC
TRBJ1-1	NA	TRBV28	NA	CASYWNTEAFF	TGTGCCAGTTACTGGAACACTGAAGCTTTCTTT
TRBJ1-5	NA	TRBV19	NA	CASADRNNQPQHF	TGTGCCAGTGCCGACAGAAACAATCAGCCCCAGCATTTT
TRBJ2-3	NA	TRBV28	TRBD2	CASSFFAGGADTQYF	TGTGCCAGCAGTTTCTTCGCGGGGGGGGCAGATACGCAGTATTTT
TRBJ2-3	NA	TRBV5-1	TRBD2	CASSWGTSGGPDTQYF	TGCGCCAGCAGCTGGGGGACTAGCGGGGGGCCAGATACGCAGTATTTT
TRBJ2-1	NA	TRBV7-9	TRBD2	CASSFAGGWNEQFF	TGTGCCAGCAGCTTCGCGGGGGGCTGGAATGAGCAGTTCTTC
TRBJ1-6	NA	TRBV5-1	NA	CASSASTYSADTHNSPLHF	TGCGCCAGCAGCGCGAGCACATACAGTGCCGATACACATAATTCACCCCTCCACTTT
TRBJ2-5	once	TRBV2	NA	CASLRETQYF	TGTGCCAGCCTCAGGGAGACCCAGTACTTC
TRBJ1-2	NA	TRBV28	NA	CASSPDYYGYTF	TGTGCCAGCAGCCCAGACTACTATGGCTACACCTTC
TRBJ2-1	NA	TRBV6-1	NA	CASSEARGYNEQFF	TGTGCCAGCAGTGAAGCGCGAGGTTACAATGAGCAGTTCTTC
TRBJ1-6	NA	TRBV9	NA	CASSVGDRSSSPLHF	TGTGCCAGCAGCGTGGGAGACAGGTCAAGCTCACCCCTCCACTTT
TRBJ1-2	NA	TRBV30	TRBD1	CAWSGGPGQGNGYTF	TGTGCCTGGAGTGGGGGCCCCGGACAGGGCAATGGCTACACCTTC
TRBJ2-7	NA	TRBV6-5	NA	CASSYADSTYEQYF	TGTGCCAGCAGTTACGCGGACTCTACCTACGAGCAGTACTTC
TRBJ2-5	NA	TRBV30	NA	CAWSPISRETQYF	TGTGCCTGGAGCCCTATAAGTCGAGAGACCCAGTACTTC
TRBJ1-1	NA	TRBV10-1	TRBD1	CASSERQGGRTEAFF	TGCGCCAGCAGTGAGAGACAGGGAGGTCGCACTGAAGCTTTCTTT
TRBJ2-2	NA	TRBV27	TRBD1	CASSTPGTGRNTGELFF	TGTGCCAGCAGTACTCCCGGGACAGGGCGTAACACCGGGGAGCTGTTTTTT
TRBJ1-6	NA	TRBV7-9	NA	CASTAGGGSPLHF	TGTGCCAGCACCGCCGGGGGGGGTTCACCCCTCCACTTT
TRBJ2-3	NA	TRBV7-7	NA	CASSLDGSDTQYF	TGTGCTAGCAGCTTAGACGGTTCGGATACGCAGTATTTT
TRBJ2-5	NA	TRBV19	NA	CASSHDTRQETQYF	TGTGCCAGTAGTCACGACACCAGACAAGAGACCCAGTACTTC
TRBJ1-1	NA	TRBV6-5	NA	CASSYSGAQYTEAFF	TGTGCCAGCAGTTACTCAGGGGCGCAGTACACTGAAGCTTTCTTT
TRBJ1-1	NA	TRBV10-2	NA	CASTLSLGMNTEAFF	TGCGCCAGCACCCTGAGTCTAGGTATGAACACTGAAGCTTTCTTT
TRBJ1-1	NA	TRBV30	NA	CAWRPYMNTEAFF	TGTGCCTGGAGACCGTACATGAACACTGAAGCTTTCTTT
TRBJ2-1	NA	TRBV5-1	NA	CASSLAVNNEQFF	TGCGCCAGCAGCTTGGCAGTAAACAATGAGCAGTTCTTC
TRBJ2-3	NA	TRBV6-1	TRBD1	CASSETGARDTQYF	TGTGCCAGCAGTGAGACAGGGGCGCGAGATACGCAGTATTTT
TRBJ1-1	NA	TRBV5-6	NA	CASSLRQDTEAFF	TGTGCCAGCAGCTTGAGACAGGACACTGAAGCTTTCTTT
TRBJ2-7	NA	TRBV14	TRBD1	CASSQAYGTGIYEQYF	TGTGCCAGCAGCCAAGCGTATGGGACAGGGATCTACGAGCAGTACTTC
TRBJ2-1	NA	TRBV14	NA	CASSQDVRVRNNEQFF	TGTGCCAGCAGCCAAGATGTCAGGGTAAGGAACAATGAGCAGTTCTTC
TRBJ1-5	NA	TRBV10-2	NA	CASSESSTEYQPQHF	TGCGCCAGCAGTGAGTCGAGTACAGAGTATCAGCCCCAGCATTTT
TRBJ1-1	NA	TRBV28	TRBD1	CASSLTGVVMNTEAFF	TGTGCCAGCAGTTTAACAGGGGTAGTCATGAACACTGAAGCTTTCTTT
TRBJ1-2	NA	TRBV6-5	NA	CASSYGADLRYGYTF	TGTGCCAGCAGTTACGGGGCAGACCTAAGATATGGCTACACCTTC
TRBJ2-7	NA	TRBV7-2	NA	CASSLGPGQLSSYEQYF	TGTGCCAGCAGCTTAGGCCCTGGGCAATTAAGCTCCTACGAGCAGTACTTC
TRBJ2-3	NA	TRBV7-6	NA	CASSFAVTTDTQYF	TGTGCCAGCAGCTTCGCTGTTACTACAGATACGCAGTATTTT
TRBJ1-2	NA	TRBV5-1	TRBD1	CASSGTRDSYGYTF	TGCGCCAGCAGCGGGACCCGGGACAGCTATGGCTACACCTTC
TRBJ2-2	NA	TRBV9	NA	CASSVDPSNTGELFF	TGTGCCAGCAGCGTAGATCCGTCGAACACCGGGGAGCTGTTTTTT
TRBJ2-5	NA	TRBV5-1	TRBD1	CASSRMSDRGTETQYF	TGCGCCAGCAGCCGTATGAGCGACAGGGGGACGGAGACCCAGTACTTC
TRBJ2-1	few	TRBV29-1	TRBD2	CSVGLADYNEQFF	TGCAGCGTGGGACTAGCGGATTACAATGAGCAGTTCTTC
TRBJ2-5	once	TRBV9	NA	CASSVGGSGFQETQYF	TGTGCCAGCAGCGTAGGAGGGAGCGGGTTCCAAGAGACCCAGTACTTC